This note documents a single TCR beta chain sequence. Libraries were prepared by immunoSEQ multiplex PCR; TCRdb keeps only in-frame clonotypes and omits some of them. The sample consists of 13,000 to 15,000 clones, around 76% of them appearing once. The record originates from a study of T cells after somatic rescue of genetic block. This clonotype originated in a boy younger than 18. Sequencing input: peripheral blood mononuclear cells (PBMCs).

The CDR3 DNA is TGCAGCGTTGATCGCGGGCAGGGGTTCACAGATACGCAGTATTTT. Translated: CSVDRGQGFTDTQYF. The chain combines TRBV29-1 with TRBJ2-3; D is perhaps TRBD1 (6 bases). V dropped 3 bases and J dropped 2 bases, with 15 bases sitting between them. The length of the CDR3 is 15 residues. Germline CDR1 is SQVTM and CDR2 is ANQGSEA.